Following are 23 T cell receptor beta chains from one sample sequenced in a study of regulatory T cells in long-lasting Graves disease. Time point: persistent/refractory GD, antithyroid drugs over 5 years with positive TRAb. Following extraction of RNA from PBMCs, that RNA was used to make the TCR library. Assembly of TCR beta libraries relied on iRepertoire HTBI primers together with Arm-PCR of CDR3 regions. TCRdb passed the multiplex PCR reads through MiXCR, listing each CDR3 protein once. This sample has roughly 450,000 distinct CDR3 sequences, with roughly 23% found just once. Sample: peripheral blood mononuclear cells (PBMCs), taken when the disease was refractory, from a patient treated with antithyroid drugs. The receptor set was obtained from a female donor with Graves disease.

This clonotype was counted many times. The CDR3 coding sequence is TGTGCCAGCAGTTCCGGGACAGGGCCTTCCTACGAGCAGTACTTC. This translates into CASSSGTGPSYEQYF. This chain connects TRBV11-3 to TRBJ2-7, with TRBD1 identical over 9 bases. CDR1 and CDR2 from the germline V gene are SGHNT and YENEEA. J gave up 1 base and V 6 bases, and 7 bases lay outside the gene matches. The CDR3 loop spans 15 amino acids.

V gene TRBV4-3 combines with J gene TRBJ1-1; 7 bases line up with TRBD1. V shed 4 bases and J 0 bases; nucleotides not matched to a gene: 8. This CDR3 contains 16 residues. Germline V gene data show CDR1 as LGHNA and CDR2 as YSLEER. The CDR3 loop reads CASSPGEGAMNTEAFF. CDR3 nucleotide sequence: TGCGCCAGCAGCCCGGGAGAGGGGGCCATGAACACTGAAGCTTTCTTT.

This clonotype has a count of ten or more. CDR3 in DNA: TGTGCCAGCAGTACCGGTCGTGGAGGCGCGGAGCCCCAGCATTTT. Its protein is CASSTGRGGAEPQHF. This chain uses TRBV6-2 or TRBV6-3 with TRBJ1-5; D uncertain. Germline V lookup: CDR1 MNHEY, CDR2 SVGEGT. V was pared by 5 bases and J by 8 bases, with 19 bases between. The CDR3 consists of 15 residues.

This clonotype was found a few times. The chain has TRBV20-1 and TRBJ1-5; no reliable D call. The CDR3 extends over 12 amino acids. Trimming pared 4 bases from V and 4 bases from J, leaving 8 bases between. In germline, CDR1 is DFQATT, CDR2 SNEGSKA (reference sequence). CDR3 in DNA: TGCAGTGCTAATCGGCCGAATCAGCCCCAGCATTTT. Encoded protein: CSANRPNQPQHF.

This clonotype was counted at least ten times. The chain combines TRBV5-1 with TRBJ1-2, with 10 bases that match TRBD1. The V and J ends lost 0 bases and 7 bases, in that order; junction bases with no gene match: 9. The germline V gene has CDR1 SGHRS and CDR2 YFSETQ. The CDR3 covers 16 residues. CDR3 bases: TGCGCCAGCAGCTTGGCCGGGGGACAGGGGATAAGTGGCTACACCTTC. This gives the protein CASSLAGGQGISGYTF. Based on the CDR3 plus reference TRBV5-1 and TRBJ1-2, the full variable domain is KAGVTQTPRYLIKTRGQQVTLSCSPISGHRSVSWYQQTPGQGLQFLFEYFSETQRNKGNFPGRFSGRQFSNSRSEMNVSTLELGDSALYLCASSLAGGQGISGYTFGSGTRLTVV.

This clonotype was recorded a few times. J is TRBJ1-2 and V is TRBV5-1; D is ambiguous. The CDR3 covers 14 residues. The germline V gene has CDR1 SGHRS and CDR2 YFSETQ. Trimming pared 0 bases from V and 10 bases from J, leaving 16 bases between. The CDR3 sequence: CASSLEAAGRIYTF. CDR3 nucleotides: TGCGCCAGCAGCTTGGAGGCAGCTGGAAGGATCTACACCTTC.

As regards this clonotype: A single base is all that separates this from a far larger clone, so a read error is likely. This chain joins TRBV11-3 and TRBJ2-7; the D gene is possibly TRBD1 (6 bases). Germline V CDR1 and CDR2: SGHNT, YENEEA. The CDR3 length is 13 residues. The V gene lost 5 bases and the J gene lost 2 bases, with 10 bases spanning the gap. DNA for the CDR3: TGTGCCAGCAGCCCGGGACATACCTACGAGCAGTACTTC. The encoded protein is CASSPGHTYEQYF.

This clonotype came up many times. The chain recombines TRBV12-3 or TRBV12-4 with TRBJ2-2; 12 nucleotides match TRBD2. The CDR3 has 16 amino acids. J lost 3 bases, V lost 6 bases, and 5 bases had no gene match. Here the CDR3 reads CASSPGLAGYTGELFF. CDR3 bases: TGTGCCAGCAGCCCAGGACTAGCGGGATACACCGGGGAGCTGTTTTTT.

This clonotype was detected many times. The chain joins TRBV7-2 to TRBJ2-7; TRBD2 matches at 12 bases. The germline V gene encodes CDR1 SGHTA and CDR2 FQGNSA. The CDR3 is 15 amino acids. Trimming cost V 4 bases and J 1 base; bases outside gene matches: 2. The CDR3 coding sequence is TGTGCCAGCAGCTCCGGACTAGCGGGATCCTACGAGCAGTACTTC. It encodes CASSSGLAGSYEQYF.

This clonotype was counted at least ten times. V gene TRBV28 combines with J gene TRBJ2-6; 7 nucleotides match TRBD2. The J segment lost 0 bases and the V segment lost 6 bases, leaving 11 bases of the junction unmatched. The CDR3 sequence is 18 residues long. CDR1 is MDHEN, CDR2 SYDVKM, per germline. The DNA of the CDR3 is TGTGCCAGCAGCCCTGGCGGGAGCCTCTCCTCTGGGGCCAACGTCCTGACTTTC. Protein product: CASSPGGSLSSGANVLTF.

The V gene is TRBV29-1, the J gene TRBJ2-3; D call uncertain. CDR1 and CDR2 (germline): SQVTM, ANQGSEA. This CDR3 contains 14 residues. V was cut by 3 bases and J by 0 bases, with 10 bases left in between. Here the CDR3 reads CSVESASSTDTQYF. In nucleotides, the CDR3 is TGCAGCGTTGAGAGTGCTTCTAGCACAGATACGCAGTATTTT.

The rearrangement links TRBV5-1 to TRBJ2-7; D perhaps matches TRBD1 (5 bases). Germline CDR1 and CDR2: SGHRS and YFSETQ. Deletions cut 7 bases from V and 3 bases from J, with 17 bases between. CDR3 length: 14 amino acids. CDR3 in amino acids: CASSPDISLYEQYF. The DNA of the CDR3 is TGCGCCAGCTCCCCGGACATTTCGCTCTACGAGCAGTACTTC.

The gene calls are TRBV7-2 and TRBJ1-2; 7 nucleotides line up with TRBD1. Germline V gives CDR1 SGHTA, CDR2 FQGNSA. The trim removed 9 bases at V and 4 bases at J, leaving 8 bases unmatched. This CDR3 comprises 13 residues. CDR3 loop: CASEGADFYGYTF. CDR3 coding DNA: TGTGCCAGTGAGGGGGCCGATTTCTATGGCTACACCTTC.

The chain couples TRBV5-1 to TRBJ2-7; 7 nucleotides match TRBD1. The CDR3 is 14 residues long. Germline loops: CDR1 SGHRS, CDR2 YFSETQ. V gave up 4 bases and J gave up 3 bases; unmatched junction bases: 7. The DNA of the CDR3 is TGCGCCAGCAGCGGATCGGGACAGATCTACGAGCAGTACTTC. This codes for CASSGSGQIYEQYF.

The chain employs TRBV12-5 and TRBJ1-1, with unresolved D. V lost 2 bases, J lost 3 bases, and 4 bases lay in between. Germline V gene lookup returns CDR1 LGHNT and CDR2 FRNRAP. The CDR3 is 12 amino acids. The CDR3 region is CASGLSDTEAFF. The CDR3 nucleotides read TGTGCTAGTGGTTTGTCCGACACTGAAGCTTTCTTT.

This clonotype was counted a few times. CDR3 protein: CASSLSSNPNYGYTF. The CDR3 region has the DNA TGTGCCAGCAGCTTGTCCTCAAACCCCAACTATGGCTACACCTTC. The J gene is TRBJ1-2, the V gene TRBV5-5; D is unclear. The CDR3 has 15 residues. Germline V gene data show CDR1 as SGHKS and CDR2 as YYEKEE (reference sequence). Trimming cost V 1 base and J 2 bases, with 12 bases left between them.

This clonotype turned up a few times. Here the CDR3 DNA reads TGTGCCAGCAGCTTTGGGGGCTGGGAGCTGTTTTTT. Amino acids: CASSFGGWELFF. The chain joins TRBV5-4 to TRBJ2-2; D possibly corresponds to TRBD1 (6 bases). From germline, CDR1 is SGHNT and CDR2 YYREEE (reference sequence). The CDR3 consists of 12 residues. The V end was cut by 2 bases, the J end by 9 bases, with 8 bases between.

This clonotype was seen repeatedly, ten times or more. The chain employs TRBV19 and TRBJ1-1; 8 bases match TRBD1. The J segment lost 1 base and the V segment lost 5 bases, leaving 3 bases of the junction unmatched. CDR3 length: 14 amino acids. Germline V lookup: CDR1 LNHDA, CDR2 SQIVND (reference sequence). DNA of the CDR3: TGTGCCAGTAGTTGGGACAGGCGGAACACTGAAGCTTTCTTT. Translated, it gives CASSWDRRNTEAFF.

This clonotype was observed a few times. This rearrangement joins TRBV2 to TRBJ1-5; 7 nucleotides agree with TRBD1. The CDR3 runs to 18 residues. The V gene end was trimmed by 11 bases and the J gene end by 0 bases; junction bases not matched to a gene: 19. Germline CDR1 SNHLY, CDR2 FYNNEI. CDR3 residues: CAAGPGGGDSLSNQPQHF. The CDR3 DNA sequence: TGTGCCGCGGGCCCAGGGGGGGGCGATTCCCTTAGCAATCAGCCCCAGCATTTT.

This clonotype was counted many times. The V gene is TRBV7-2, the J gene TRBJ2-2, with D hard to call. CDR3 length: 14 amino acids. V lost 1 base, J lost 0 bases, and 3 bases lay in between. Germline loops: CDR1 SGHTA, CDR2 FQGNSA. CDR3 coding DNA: TGTGCCAGCAGCTTAGGCGCGAACACCGGGGAGCTGTTTTTT. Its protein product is CASSLGANTGELFF.

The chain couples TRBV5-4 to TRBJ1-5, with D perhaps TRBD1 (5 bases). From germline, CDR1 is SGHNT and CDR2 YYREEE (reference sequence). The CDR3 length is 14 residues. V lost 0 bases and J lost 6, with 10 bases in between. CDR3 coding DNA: TGTGCCAGCAGCTTGGATGGGGGGAGTCAGCCCCAGCATTTT. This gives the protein CASSLDGGSQPQHF.

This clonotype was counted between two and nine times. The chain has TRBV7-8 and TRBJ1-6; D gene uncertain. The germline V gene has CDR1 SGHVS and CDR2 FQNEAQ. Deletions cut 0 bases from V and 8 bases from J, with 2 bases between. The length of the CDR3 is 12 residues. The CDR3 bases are TGTGCCAGCAGCTTAGCCGATTCACCCCTCCACTTT. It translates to CASSLADSPLHF.

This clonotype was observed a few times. The CDR3 nucleotides are TGTGCCAGCTCAGCCTGGGGGAGGACTGAAGCTTTCTTT. It specifies CASSAWGRTEAFF. J is TRBJ1-1 and V is TRBV18, with D perhaps TRBD1 (5 bases). V was pared by 5 bases and J by 5 bases, with 12 bases between. CDR1 and CDR2 (germline): KGHSH, LQKENI. The CDR3 totals 13 residues.